The clone carrying this TCR beta chain was counted once. In the original analysis: It was from reference gene primer amplification that nucleated cell counts were estimated. The method was immunoSEQ multiplex PCR; TCRdb's version includes in-frame clones alone and lacks a portion of them. V, J and clone size reflect that table, while D and trimming were determined from the DNA. The table has tens of thousands of clones, 85% seen once. The data derive from a study of blood T cell repertoires in COVID-19. Study-level information: The samples span acute and convalescent COVID-19 from the United States, Italy and Spain. T cells, B-cell-depleted T cells, or PBMCs provided the cDNA or gDNA that served as material.

The germline gives CDR1 SGHRS, CDR2 YFSETQ. The germline V and J ends were trimmed by 1 base and 6 bases, with 19 bases remaining between them. This CDR3 is 16 amino acids long. This chain connects TRBV5-1 to TRBJ1-2; the D is unclear. This TCR was sampled from a human donor in a cohort sampled during active COVID-19. Sequenced: peripheral blood. Written as DNA, the CDR3 is TGCGCCAGCAGCTTGACCCAAGAGGGAGGATCCGATGGCTACACCTTC. Protein sequence: CASSLTQEGGSDGYTF.